This T cell receptor (beta chain) was obtained from a study of OX40 agonist ivuxolimab in advanced cancers. About the research overall: The patients got ivuxolimab, which is an agonistic anti-OX40 (CD134) antibody. From 23 to 79 years was the age range, with a mean of approximately 63 years, and around 83% were male.

Using immunoSEQ multiplex PCR, the repertoire was profiled, and TCRdb retains in-frame clones only, with some absent. The sample includes about 79,000 clones, more than 90% of them seen just once. This sequence was found in an adult with an advanced solid tumor such as melanoma, head and neck, liver or kidney cancer. The sequences come from CD4+ or CD8+ T cells sorted from blood, collected in a trial of the OX40 agonist ivuxolimab.

The CDR3 DNA sequence: TGTGCCAGCTCACCAGCGGGGGGGCGTGTTACTGAAGCTTTCTTT. As protein: CASSPAGGRVTEAFF. This chain connects TRBV18 to TRBJ1-1; a weak D match, TRBD1 (6 bases). Trimming shortened V by 2 bases and J by 5 bases, and 15 bases separated the two germline ends. CDR1 KGHSH and CDR2 LQKENI come from the germline V gene. The CDR3 is 15 amino acids.